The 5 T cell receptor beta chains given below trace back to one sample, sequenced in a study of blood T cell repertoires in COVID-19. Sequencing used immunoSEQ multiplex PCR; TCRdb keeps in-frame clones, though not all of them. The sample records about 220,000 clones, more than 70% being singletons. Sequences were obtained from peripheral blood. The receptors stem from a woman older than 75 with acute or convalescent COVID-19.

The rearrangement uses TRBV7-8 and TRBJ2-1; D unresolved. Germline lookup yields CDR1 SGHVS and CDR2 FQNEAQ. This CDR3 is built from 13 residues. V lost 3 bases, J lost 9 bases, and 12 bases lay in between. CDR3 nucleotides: TGTGCCAGCAGCTTTTCGTACTCTGGTGAGCAGTTCTTC. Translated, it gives CASSFSYSGEQFF.

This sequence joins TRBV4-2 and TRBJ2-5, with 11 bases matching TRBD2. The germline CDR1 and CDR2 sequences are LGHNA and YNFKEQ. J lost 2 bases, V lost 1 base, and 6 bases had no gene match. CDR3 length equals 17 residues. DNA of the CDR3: TGTGCCAGCAGCCAAGGACCGGGACTAGCGGAACAAGAGACCCAGTACTTC. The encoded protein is CASSQGPGLAEQETQYF.

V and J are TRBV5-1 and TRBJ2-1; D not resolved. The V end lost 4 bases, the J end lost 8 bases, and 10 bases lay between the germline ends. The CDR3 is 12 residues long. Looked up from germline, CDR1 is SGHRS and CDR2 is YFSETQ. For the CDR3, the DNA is TGCGCCAGCAGCCCCCCTGGAGATGAGCAGTTCTTC. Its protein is CASSPPGDEQFF.

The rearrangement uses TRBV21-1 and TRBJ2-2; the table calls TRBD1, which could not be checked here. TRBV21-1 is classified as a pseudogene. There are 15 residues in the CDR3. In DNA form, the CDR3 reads TGTGCCAGCAGCGATTCCCAAGGGGCGACCGGGGAGCTGTTTTTT. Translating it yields CASSDSQGATGELFF.

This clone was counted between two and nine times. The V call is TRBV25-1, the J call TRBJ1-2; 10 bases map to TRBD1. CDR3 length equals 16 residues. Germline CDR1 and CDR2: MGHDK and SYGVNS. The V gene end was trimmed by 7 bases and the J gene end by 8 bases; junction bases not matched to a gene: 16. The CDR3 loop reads CASTTSGGTGAYGYTF. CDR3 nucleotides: TGTGCCAGCACTACCAGCGGGGGGACAGGGGCATACGGCTACACCTTC.